The clone carrying this T cell receptor (beta chain) has a count of ten or more. There were TCR beta CDR3 regions amplified from RNA transcripts. The HTBI set primed first-round TCR CDR3 RT-PCR. TCRdb reprocessed the multiplex PCR reads with MiXCR, giving one entry per CDR3 protein. The top ten hold around 35% of the sample, which has 300,000 to 450,000 distinct CDR3 sequences, roughly 17% seen once. This record belongs to a study of T cells in Graves' hyperthyroidism and ophthalmopathy. The overall study: Peripheral blood collection took place at initial diagnosis, before any treatment.

The CDR3 is 13 amino acids. The V gene's germline CDR1 is MDHEN and CDR2 SYDVKM. The V end lost 3 bases, the J end lost 4 bases, and 7 bases lay between the germline ends. The receptor was isolated from a woman in her thirties with Graves' hyperthyroidism that later progressed to Graves' ophthalmopathy. The V gene is TRBV28, the J gene TRBJ1-5; no firm D call. Source material: blood. The CDR3 DNA reads as TGTGCCAGCAGTTTCGACTTTAATCAGCCCCAGCATTTT. Its translation is CASSFDFNQPQHF. The complete variable domain, with remaining parts taken from reference TRBV28 and TRBJ1-5, reads DVKVTQSSRYLVKRTGEKVFLECVQDMDHENMFWYRQDPGLGLRLIYFSYDVKMKEKGDIPEGYSVSREKKERFSLILESASTNQTSMYLCASSFDFNQPQHFGDGTRLSIL.